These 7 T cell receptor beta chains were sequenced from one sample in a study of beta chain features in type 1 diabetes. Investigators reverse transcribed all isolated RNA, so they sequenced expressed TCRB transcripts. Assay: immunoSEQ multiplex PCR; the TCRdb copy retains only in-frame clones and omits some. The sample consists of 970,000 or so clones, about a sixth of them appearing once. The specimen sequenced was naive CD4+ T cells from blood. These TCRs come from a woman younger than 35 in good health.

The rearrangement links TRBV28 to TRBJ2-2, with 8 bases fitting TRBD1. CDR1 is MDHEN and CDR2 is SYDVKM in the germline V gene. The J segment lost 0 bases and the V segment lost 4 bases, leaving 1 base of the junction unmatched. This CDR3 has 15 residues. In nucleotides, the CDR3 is TGTGCCAGCAGTTCAGGGGGCTCGAACACCGGGGAGCTGTTTTTT. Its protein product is CASSSGGSNTGELFF. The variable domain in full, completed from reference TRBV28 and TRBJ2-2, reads DVKVTQSSRYLVKRTGEKVFLECVQDMDHENMFWYRQDPGLGLRLIYFSYDVKMKEKGDIPEGYSVSREKKERFSLILESASTNQTSMYLCASSSGGSNTGELFFGEGSRLTVL.

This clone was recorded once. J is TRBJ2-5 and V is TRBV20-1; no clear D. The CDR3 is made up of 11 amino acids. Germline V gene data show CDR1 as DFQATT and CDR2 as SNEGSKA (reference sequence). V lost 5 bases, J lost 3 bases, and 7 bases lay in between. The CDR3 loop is CSAWVKETQYF. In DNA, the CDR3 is TGCAGTGCTTGGGTCAAAGAGACCCAGTACTTC.

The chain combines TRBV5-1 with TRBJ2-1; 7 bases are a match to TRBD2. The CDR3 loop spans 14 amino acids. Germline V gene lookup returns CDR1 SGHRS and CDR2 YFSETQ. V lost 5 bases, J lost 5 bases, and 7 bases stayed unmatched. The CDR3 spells CASRTVSGNNEQFF. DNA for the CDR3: TGCGCCAGCAGGACGGTCAGCGGGAACAATGAGCAGTTCTTC.

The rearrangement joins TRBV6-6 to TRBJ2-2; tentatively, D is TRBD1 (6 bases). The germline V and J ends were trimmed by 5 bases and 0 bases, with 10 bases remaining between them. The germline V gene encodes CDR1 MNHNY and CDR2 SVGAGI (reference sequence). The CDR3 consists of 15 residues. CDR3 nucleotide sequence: TGTGCCAGCAGTACGGACAGAACGAACACCGGGGAGCTGTTTTTT. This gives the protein CASSTDRTNTGELFF.

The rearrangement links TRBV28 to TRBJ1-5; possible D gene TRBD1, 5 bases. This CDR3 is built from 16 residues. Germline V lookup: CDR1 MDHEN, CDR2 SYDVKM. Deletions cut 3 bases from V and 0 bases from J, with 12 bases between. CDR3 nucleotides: TGTGCCAGCAGTTTCTCGGGGGGGTATAGCAATCAGCCCCAGCATTTT. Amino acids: CASSFSGGYSNQPQHF.

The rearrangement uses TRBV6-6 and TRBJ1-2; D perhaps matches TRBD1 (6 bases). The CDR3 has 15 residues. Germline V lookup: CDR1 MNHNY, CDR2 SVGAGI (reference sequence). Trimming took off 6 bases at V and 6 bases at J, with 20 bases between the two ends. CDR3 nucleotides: TGTGCCAGCAGCGACACTCCGGGGGCGTTGGATGGCTACACCTTC. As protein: CASSDTPGALDGYTF.

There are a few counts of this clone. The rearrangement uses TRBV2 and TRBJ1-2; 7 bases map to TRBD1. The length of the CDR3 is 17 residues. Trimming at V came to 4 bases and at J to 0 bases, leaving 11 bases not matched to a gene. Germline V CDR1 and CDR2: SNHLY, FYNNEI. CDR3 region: CASSGRGQTFANYGYTF. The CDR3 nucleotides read TGTGCCAGCAGTGGACGGGGACAGACGTTTGCTAACTATGGCTACACCTTC. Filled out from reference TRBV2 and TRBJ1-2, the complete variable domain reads EPEVTQTPSHQVTQMGQEVILRCVPISNHLYFYWYRQILGQKVEFLVSFYNNEISEKSEIFDDQFSVERPDGSNFTLKIRSTKLEDSAMYFCASSGRGQTFANYGYTFGSGTRLTVV.